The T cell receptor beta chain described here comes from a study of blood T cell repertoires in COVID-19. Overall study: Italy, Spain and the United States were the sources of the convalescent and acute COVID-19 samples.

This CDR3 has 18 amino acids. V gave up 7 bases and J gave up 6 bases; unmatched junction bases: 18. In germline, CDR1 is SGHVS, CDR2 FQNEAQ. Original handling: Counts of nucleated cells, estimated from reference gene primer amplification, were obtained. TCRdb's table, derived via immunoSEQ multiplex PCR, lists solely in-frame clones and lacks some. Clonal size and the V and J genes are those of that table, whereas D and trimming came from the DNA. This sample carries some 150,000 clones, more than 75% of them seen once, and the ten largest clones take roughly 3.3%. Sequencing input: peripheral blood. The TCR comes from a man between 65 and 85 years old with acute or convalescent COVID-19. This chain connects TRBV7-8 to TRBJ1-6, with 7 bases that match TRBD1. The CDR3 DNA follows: TGTGCCAGCACCCAGGGGGTGGCGGGGGGGATTACTAATTCACCCCTCCACTTT. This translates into CASTQGVAGGITNSPLHF. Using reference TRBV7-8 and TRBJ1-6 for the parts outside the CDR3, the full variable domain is GAGVSQSPRYKVAKRGQDVALRCDPISGHVSLFWYQQALGQGPEFLTYFQNEAQLDKSGLPSDRFFAERPEGSVSTLKIQRTQQEDSAVYLCASTQGVAGGITNSPLHFGNGTRLTVT.